The 8 T cell receptor beta chains below come from one sample, sequenced in a study of blood T cell repertoires in COVID-19. Sequencing was performed with immunoSEQ multiplex PCR; in TCRdb, only in-frame clones are kept and a portion is missing. The profile shows just over 45,000 clones, more than 75% of them singletons. The source material was peripheral blood. The receptors come from a human donor in a cohort sampled during active COVID-19.

V is TRBV10-3 and J is TRBJ2-7, with 7 bases matching TRBD1. The V segment lost 0 bases and the J segment 0 bases; nucleotides outside the gene matches: 5. The CDR3 is 16 amino acids. Germline V gene sequence: CDR1 ENHRY, CDR2 SYGVKD. As DNA, the CDR3 is TGTGCCATCAGTGAGTCAGAAGGGGGCAGCTCCTACGAGCAGTACTTC. Its translation: CAISESEGGSSYEQYF.

The chain is built from TRBV28 and TRBJ2-1; D gene uncertain. Germline CDR1 and CDR2: MDHEN and SYDVKM. This CDR3 region has 14 residues. V lost 10 bases and J 4 bases, leaving 17 bases between the germline ends. CDR3 DNA sequence: TGTGCCACCCTTTACCACGGCGGATACAATGAGCAGTTCTTC. This encodes CATLYHGGYNEQFF.

The gene calls are TRBV7-2 and TRBJ2-7; the D gene is possibly TRBD2 (5 bases). The CDR3 is 18 amino acids. Germline assignment: CDR1 SGHTA and CDR2 FQGNSA. Trimming removed 5 bases at V and 0 bases at J, with 23 bases between. CDR3 residues: CASSQGPAGEWNSYEQYF. CDR3 coding DNA: TGTGCCAGCAGCCAAGGTCCTGCTGGGGAGTGGAACTCCTACGAGCAGTACTTC. Full variable domain (outside the CDR3, taken from reference TRBV7-2 and TRBJ2-7): GAGVSQSPSNKVTEKGKDVELRCDPISGHTALYWYRQSLGQGLEFLIYFQGNSAPDKSGLPSDRFSAERTGGSVSTLTIQRTQQEDSAVYLCASSQGPAGEWNSYEQYFGPGTRLTVT.

The chain carries TRBV7-9 and TRBJ1-1, with D perhaps TRBD1 (6 bases). Germline lookup yields CDR1 SEHNR and CDR2 FQNEAQ (reference sequence). The CDR3 spans 15 residues. Trimming took off 0 bases at V and 3 bases at J, with 11 bases between the two ends. As DNA, the CDR3 is TGTGCCAGCAGCTTAGCGGGGGCAGGGGACACTGAAGCTTTCTTT. It is translated as CASSLAGAGDTEAFF. Together with reference TRBV7-9 and TRBJ1-1, the CDR3 gives the full variable domain: DTGVSQNPRHKITKRGQNVTFRCDPISEHNRLYWYRQTLGQGPEFLTYFQNEAQLEKSRLLSDRFSAERPKGSFSTLEIQRTEQGDSAMYLCASSLAGAGDTEAFFGQGTRLTVV.

The chain is built from TRBV28 and TRBJ2-2; 16 bases agree with TRBD2. The CDR3 consists of 18 residues. From germline, CDR1 is MDHEN and CDR2 SYDVKM. V gave up 2 bases and J gave up 4 bases; unmatched junction bases: 4. CDR3: CASSLGTSGRAGTGELFF. CDR3 bases: TGTGCCAGCAGTTTAGGGACTAGCGGGAGGGCCGGCACCGGGGAGCTGTTTTTT.

This rearrangement joins TRBV29-1 to TRBJ1-2, with no clear D. Germline V CDR1 and CDR2: SQVTM, ANQGSEA. The CDR3 runs 14 residues. The V end lost 4 bases, the J end lost 1 base, and 13 bases lay between the germline ends. The CDR3 DNA follows: TGCAGCGTTGTGGGAGGCAGCGATAACTATGGCTACACCTTC. Its protein product is CSVVGGSDNYGYTF.

The rearrangement links TRBV19 to TRBJ2-1; a weak D match, TRBD2 (6 bases). This CDR3 comprises 12 residues. Looked up from germline, CDR1 is LNHDA and CDR2 is SQIVND (reference sequence). V lost 6 bases, J lost 8 bases, and 11 bases lay in between. The CDR3 here is CASSYRRDEQFF. Written as DNA, the CDR3 is TGTGCCAGTAGCTACCGGAGGGATGAGCAGTTCTTC.

This chain connects TRBV6-5 to TRBJ2-5; no reliable D call. CDR1 is MNHEY, CDR2 SVGAGI, per germline. The CDR3 is made up of 15 amino acids. Trimming shortened V by 2 bases and J by 7 bases, and 17 bases separated the two germline ends. In nucleotides, the CDR3 is TGTGCCAGCAGTTACGTCCAAAACTCGAGAGGGACCCAGTACTTC. Protein sequence: CASSYVQNSRGTQYF.